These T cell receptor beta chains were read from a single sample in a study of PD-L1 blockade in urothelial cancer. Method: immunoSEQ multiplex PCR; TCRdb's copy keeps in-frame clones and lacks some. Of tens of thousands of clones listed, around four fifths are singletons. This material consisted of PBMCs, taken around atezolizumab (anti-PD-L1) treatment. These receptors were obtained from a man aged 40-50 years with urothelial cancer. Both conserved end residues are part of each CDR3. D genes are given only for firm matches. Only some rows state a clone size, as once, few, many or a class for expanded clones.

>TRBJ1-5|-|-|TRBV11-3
TGTGCCAGCAGCTTCGGCAGGGCCAATAAGGGCCAGCCCCAGCATTTT
CASSFGRANKGQPQHF
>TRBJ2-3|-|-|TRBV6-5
TGTGCCAGCAGTTCAGGGCTAGGCACAGATACGCAGTATTTT
CASSSGLGTDTQYF
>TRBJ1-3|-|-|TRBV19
TGTGCCAGTAGTATCACAACTGGAAACACCATATATTTT
CASSITTGNTIYF
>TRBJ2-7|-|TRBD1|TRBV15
TGTGCCACCAGCAGAGATGGGACAGGGCGATCCTACGAGCAGTACTTC
CATSRDGTGRSYEQYF
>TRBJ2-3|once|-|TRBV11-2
TGTGCCAGCAGCCCCCAGTCAGGCGTTAGTCTGGATACGCAGTATTTT
CASSPQSGVSLDTQYF
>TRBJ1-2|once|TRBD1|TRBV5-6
TGTGCCAGCAGCCCAACCTTGGACAGGGAGTCTGGCTACACCTTC
CASSPTLDRESGYTF
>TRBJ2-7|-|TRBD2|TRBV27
TGTGCCAGCAGTCCACGAGGACTAGCGGGAAACGAGCAGTACTTC
CASSPRGLAGNEQYF
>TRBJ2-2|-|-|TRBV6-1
TGTGCCAGCAGGTCCGGGGCCGGGGAGCTGTTTTTT
CASRSGAGELFF
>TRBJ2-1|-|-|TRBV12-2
TGTGCAAGTCGCTTTGAAAGGAGCTCCTACAATGAGCAGTTCTTC
CASRFERSSYNEQFF
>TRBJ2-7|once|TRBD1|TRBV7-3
TGTGCCAGCAGCTTGGGACAGAGCTCCTACGAGCAGTACTTC
CASSLGQSSYEQYF
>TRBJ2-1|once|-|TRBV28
TGTGCCAGCAAACTTGGGACATCCTACAATGAGCAGTTCTTC
CASKLGTSYNEQFF
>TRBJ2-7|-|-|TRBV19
TGTGCCAGTATGTGGAGGAGTAGCACCTACGAGCAGTACTTC
CASMWRSSTYEQYF
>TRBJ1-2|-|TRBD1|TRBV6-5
TGTGCCAGCAGTGACCCGGGACAGGGTTCCACCTTC
CASSDPGQGSTF
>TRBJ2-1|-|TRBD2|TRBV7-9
TGTGCCAGCAGCTTGACTAGCGGGGTATACAATGAGCAGTTCTTC
CASSLTSGVYNEQFF
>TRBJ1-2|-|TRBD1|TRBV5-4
TGTGCCAGCAGCTTGCAGGGGGCAAACTATGGCTACACCTTC
CASSLQGANYGYTF
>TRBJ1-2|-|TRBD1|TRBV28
TGTGCCAGCAGAGAGAGGACAGGGAACTATGGCTACACCTTC
CASRERTGNYGYTF
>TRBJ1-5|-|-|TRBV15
TGTGCCACCAGCAGAGATCGGGTGGCGCCCCAGCATTTT
CATSRDRVAPQHF
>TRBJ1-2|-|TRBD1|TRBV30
TGTGCCTGGAGGGCAGGGGGGAACTATGGCTACACCTTC
CAWRAGGNYGYTF
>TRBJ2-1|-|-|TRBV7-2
TGTGCCAGCAGCTTAGAAGGGGCAGGATACAATGAGCAGTTCTTC
CASSLEGAGYNEQFF
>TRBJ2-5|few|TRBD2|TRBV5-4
TGTGCCAGCAGCTTTAGCGGGAGGTTGGAGACCCAGTACTTC
CASSFSGRLETQYF
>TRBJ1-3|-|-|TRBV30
TGTGCCTGGAGGCTGGACCCAGGGGCTGCTGGAAACACCATATATTTT
CAWRLDPGAAGNTIYF
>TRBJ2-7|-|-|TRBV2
TGTGCCAGCGGGGACACCTACGAGCAGTACTTC
CASGDTYEQYF
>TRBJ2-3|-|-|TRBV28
TGTGCCAGCAGTTTAGGGCCAGCCACAGATACGCAGTATTTT
CASSLGPATDTQYF
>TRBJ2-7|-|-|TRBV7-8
TGTGCCAGCAGCTTTCCCGACATCTACGAGCAGTACTTC
CASSFPDIYEQYF
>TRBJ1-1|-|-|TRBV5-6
TGTGCCAGCAGCCTGTACAGGGCAGAGTACACTGAAGCTTTCTTT
CASSLYRAEYTEAFF
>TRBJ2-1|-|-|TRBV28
TGTGCCAGCAGTTTACCTCTTTACAATGAGCAGTTCTTC
CASSLPLYNEQFF
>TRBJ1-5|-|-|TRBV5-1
TGCGCCAGCAGCTTGCAGGGCAATCAGCCCCAGCATTTT
CASSLQGNQPQHF
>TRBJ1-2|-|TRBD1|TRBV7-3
TGTGCCAGTGGACAGGGGTCTCAGGGGTCCGGCTACACCTTC
CASGQGSQGSGYTF
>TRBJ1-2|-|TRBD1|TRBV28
TGTGCCAGCATACCCGGGACAGGGCCCTATGGCTACACCTTC
CASIPGTGPYGYTF
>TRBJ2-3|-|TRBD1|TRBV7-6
TGTGCCAGCAGCTTAACGGACAGGGTGACAGATACGCAGTATTTT
CASSLTDRVTDTQYF
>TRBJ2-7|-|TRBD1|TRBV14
TGTGCCAGCAGCCCGACAGGGGTGGGCGAGCAGTACTTC
CASSPTGVGEQYF
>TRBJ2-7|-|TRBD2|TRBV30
TGTGCCTGGAGTGGGGGACTAGCGGTAATGCAGTACTTC
CAWSGGLAVMQYF
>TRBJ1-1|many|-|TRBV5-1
TGCGCCAGCAGCTTGGCCGGGGGAACCTGGGGAGCTTTCTTT
CASSLAGGTWGAFF
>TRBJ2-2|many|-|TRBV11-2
TGTGCCAGCAGCTCCCAGGTGGGCACCGGGGAGCTGTTTTTT
CASSSQVGTGELFF
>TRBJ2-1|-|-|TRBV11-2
TGTGCCAGCAGCTTAGCAAGCGGGTATTCCAATGAGCAGTTCTTC
CASSLASGYSNEQFF
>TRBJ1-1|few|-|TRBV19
TGTGCCAGTAGTATATTTTTTGGGGGGGCTGGGCCTGAAGCTTTCTTT
CASSIFFGGAGPEAFF
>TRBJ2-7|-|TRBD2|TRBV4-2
TGTGCCAGCAGCCAAGATGGAGCGGGGGGTTCCTACGAGCAGTACTTC
CASSQDGAGGSYEQYF
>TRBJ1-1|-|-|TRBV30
TGTGCCTGGAGTACAGGGTCCGGCACTGAAGCTTTCTTT
CAWSTGSGTEAFF
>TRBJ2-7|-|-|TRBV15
TGTGCCACCAGCACCCTATATCTGGGGACAACGGACTACGAGCAGTACTTC
CATSTLYLGTTDYEQYF
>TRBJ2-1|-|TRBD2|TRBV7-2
TGTGCCAGCAGCTTGGCTAGCGGATACAATGAGCAGTTCTTC
CASSLASGYNEQFF
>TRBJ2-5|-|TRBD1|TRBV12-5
TGTGCTAGTGGCCTTGGACAGGGGACGACCCAGTACTTC
CASGLGQGTTQYF
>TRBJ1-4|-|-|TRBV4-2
TGTGCCAGCAGCCCCACAGCAGTGAAAGGAGAAAAACTGTTTTTT
CASSPTAVKGEKLFF
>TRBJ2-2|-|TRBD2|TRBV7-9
TGTGCCAGCAGCTCCCCCCTCGGGGCGGGGGACACCGGGGAGCTGTTTTTT
CASSSPLGAGDTGELFF
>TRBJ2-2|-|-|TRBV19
TGTGCCAGTAGTATAGATCTCGGCGGGGAGCTGTTTTTT
CASSIDLGGELFF